This T cell receptor beta chain derives from a study of CD8 T cells in ankylosing spondylitis. Findings and limits, study-wide: Within ankylosing spondylitis blood, a TCR beta motif made up of under 10 highly homologous variants appeared to be characteristic. Within matched ankylosing spondylitis synovial fluid, disease-linked clones were reportedly significantly enriched. Reports of some motif variants in reactive arthritis synovial fluid and blood predate this one. Disease-linked clones were CD8+ and relatively rare in peripheral blood.

V was shortened by 3 bases and J by 7 bases, with 12 bases between the two germline ends. The germline CDR1 and CDR2 sequences are DFQATT and SNEGSKA (reference sequence). The CDR3 has 13 amino acids. Generation of TCR beta libraries employed quantitative 5'-RACE incorporating molecular barcodes. One entry per CDR3 protein, called by TCRdb with MiXCR from the 5' RACE reads. The repertoire holds a few hundred thousand distinct CDR3 sequences, with approximately 20% as singletons. Only a few counts were recorded for this clonotype. No antigen is known for it. Sequencing was done on a sample of blood, either unsorted or a sorted T cell fraction (not recorded which). The TCR comes from a male donor with ankylosing spondylitis. The rearrangement links TRBV20-1 to TRBJ2-2; weak D call: TRBD2 (6 bases). The CDR3 nucleotides are TGCAGTGCTAGCGGGAGAAGGGGCGGGGAGCTGTTTTTT. Translated: CSASGRRGGELFF.